The present T cell receptor (beta chain) was sequenced within a study of CD8 T cells in ankylosing spondylitis. This CDR3 is 14 amino acids long. Trimming removed 5 bases from V and 4 bases from J, with 13 bases in between. Germline lookup yields CDR1 SGHTA and CDR2 FQGTGA. Study-wide points: Disease-linked clones proved CD8+ and comparatively uncommon in peripheral blood. Certain motif variants had earlier been reported in reactive arthritis synovial fluid and blood. Ankylosing spondylitis blood appeared to be characterized by a TCR beta motif of about 8 highly homologous variants.

A word on this clonotype: What it recognizes is unknown.

In TCRdb, the 5' RACE reads were re-called with MiXCR into one record per CDR3 protein. The sample holds about 390,000 distinct CDR3 sequences, approximately 20% seen once. This receptor was identified in a male donor with ankylosing spondylitis. Material: blood, either unsorted or a sorted T cell fraction (not recorded which). The chain joins TRBV7-3 to TRBJ2-3; D unclear. CDR3 coding DNA: TGTGCCAGCAGCCCTACCTCGTCCTCAGATACGCAGTATTTT. Its protein is CASSPTSSSDTQYF.